This T cell receptor (beta chain) was sequenced during a study of PD-1 blockade in classical Hodgkin lymphoma. Time point reported: cycle 4 day 1 (C4D1), after less than 7 weeks of nivolumab. All patients relapsed after autologous stem cell transplantation, and brentuximab vedotin exposure varied. On this clone itself: Its antigen is still unknown.

Sequencing was performed with immunoSEQ multiplex PCR; in TCRdb, only in-frame clones are kept and a portion is missing. This sample yields roughly 27,000 clones, of which about 72% are seen a single time; 3% to 4.5% belongs to the top ten. CDR3 length: 11 residues. In germline, CDR1 is SGHTA, CDR2 FQGNSA. V lost 2 bases and J lost 7, with 5 bases in between. Findings and caveats of the study: Complete responders possessed baseline diversity comparable to newly diagnosed patients. It was CD4+ TCR diversity, not CD8+, that rose significantly by C4D1.

This sequence originates from a human donor with classical Hodgkin lymphoma. V gene TRBV7-2 combines with J gene TRBJ1-2; D is uncertain. Source: peripheral blood mononuclear cells (PBMCs), taken before the fourth cycle of nivolumab. The CDR3 nucleotides are TGTGCCAGCAGCTTATCAGTTGGCTACACCTTC. It yields the protein CASSLSVGYTF.